These T cell receptor beta chains were read from a single sample in a study of CD8+CD57+ T cells in acquired aplastic anemia. TCRdb independently ran MiXCR on the reads; one entry per CDR3 protein. The table lists 400,000 to 450,000 distinct CDR3 sequences, approximately 70% of them singletons. The sequencing sample was made of sorted CD4+, CD8+, or CD8+CD57+ T cells (not recorded which) from PBMCs. Receptor source: a human donor in good health, serving as a control. The CDR3 runs from the conserved cysteine through the conserved F or W. D genes are given only for firm matches. Where a row states a size, it is once, few, many or the class of an expanded clone; other rows omit it.

.	TRBV4-3	.	TRBJ1-1	TGCGCCAGCAGCCAAGATGCCATTCCGGCTGAAGCTTTCTTT	CASSQDAIPAEAFF
.	TRBV20-1	.	TRBJ1-1	TGCAGTGCTAGAGTTGGAGGCGCAGATACTGAAGCTTTCTTT	CSARVGGADTEAFF
.	TRBV5-1	.	TRBJ2-7	TGCGCCAGCAGCTCCAACACAGGAACTGGGGCCGAGCAGTACTTC	CASSSNTGTGAEQYF
TRBD2	TRBV9	.	TRBJ2-1	TGTGCCAGCACCCTAGATACTAGCGGGGACATCTATCAGTTCTTC	CASTLDTSGDIYQFF
.	TRBV2	.	TRBJ2-7	TGTGCCAGCACCGAGACGGCTGCCTACGAGCAGGACTTC	CASTETAAYEQDF
TRBD1	TRBV7-2	many	TRBJ1-1	TGTGCCAGCAGCCGGGACAGTCTGAACACTGAAGCTTTCTTT	CASSRDSLNTEAFF
.	TRBV19	.	TRBJ2-3	TGTGCCAGTGGTCCCGGAGGAGGGCTAGCAGATACGCAGTATTTT	CASGPGGGLADTQYF
TRBD1	TRBV20-1	.	TRBJ2-7	TGCAGTGCTAGGACCGGGACAGACTCCGACGAGCAGTACTTC	CSARTGTDSDEQYF
TRBD1	TRBV6-4	once	TRBJ2-2	TGTGCCAGCAGACCGAAGGGACAGGGGGAGCTGTTTTTT	CASRPKGQGELFF
.	TRBV30	many	TRBJ1-2	TGTGCCTGGAGTGTTTCCCCCTCGGGACAACACACCTTC	CAWSVSPSGQHTF
.	TRBV20-1	.	TRBJ1-4	TGCAGTGCCCCCCCAGGGAACACTGAAGAAAAACTGTTTTTT	CSAPPGNTEEKLFF
.	TRBV5-4	.	TRBJ2-7	TGCGCCAGCAGCTTGCGGGGGCAGGAGCAGTACTTC	CASSLRGQEQYF
.	TRBV9	.	TRBJ2-5	TGTGCCAGCAGCCAAGCGGGTAAAGTCTACGAGCACTTC	CASSQAGKVYEHF
TRBD1	TRBV6-1	.	TRBJ2-1	TGTGCCAGCATTAGGGACAGTGAAAATGAGCAGTTCTTC	CASIRDSENEQFF
.	TRBV9	.	TRBJ2-3	TGTGCCAGCAGCTCGGGGGAGACCAGCTACACGGATTCGCAGTATTTT	CASSSGETSYTDSQYF
TRBD1	TRBV20-1	.	TRBJ1-2	TGCAGTGCTAGGGGATACACAGGGGGTGGCTACACCTTC	CSARGYTGGGYTF
TRBD2	TRBV3-1	.	TRBJ2-2	TGTGCCAGCAGCTCTAGCGGGGGGCGGACCGGGGAGCTGTTTTTT	CASSSSGGRTGELFF
.	TRBV19	.	TRBJ1-1	TGTGCCAGTAGTATCCGGGGGGGGGGCACTGAAGCTTTCTTT	CASSIRGGGTEAFF
.	TRBV9	.	TRBJ2-5	TGTGCCAGCAGCGTAGTCCCTGGGGCGGGCCGGTTTAAGTACTTC	CASSVVPGAGRFKYF
.	TRBV7-3	many	TRBJ2-3	TGTGCCAGCAGCTTAACTAACACAGATACGCAGTATTTT	CASSLTNTDTQYF
.	TRBV12-3/TRBV12-4	once	TRBJ1-6	TGTGCCAGCAGATACGGGCTAAATAATGGCCCCCTCCACTTT	CASRYGLNNGPLHF
.	TRBV20-1	.	TRBJ1-2	TGCAGTGCTAGAGAGAGACAGACTAGCTATGGCTACACCTTC	CSARERQTSYGYTF
.	TRBV7-2	.	TRBJ1-4	TGTGCCAGCAGTTCCCCGGGAAATGAAGAACTGTCTTTT	CASSSPGNEELSF
.	TRBV10-3	few	TRBJ1-5	TGTGCCATGGCAGGCAATCAGCCCCAGCATTTT	CAMAGNQPQHF
.	TRBV20-1	.	TRBJ2-7	TGCAGTGCTAGGGGCGGCTACTCCTACGAGCAGTACTTC	CSARGGYSYEQYF
.	TRBV19	.	TRBJ1-5	TGTGCCAGTAGCACACAGACAGGCTATAGCAATCAGCCCCAGCATTTT	CASSTQTGYSNQPQHF
.	TRBV7-2	many	TRBJ1-3	TGTGCCAGCAGCTTAGCGCCGTCTGGAAACACCATATATTTT	CASSLAPSGNTIYF
.	TRBV7-6	few	TRBJ2-5	TGTGCCAGCAGCGAAAGGGGGGAGACCCAGTACTTC	CASSERGETQYF
TRBD1	TRBV9	.	TRBJ1-4	TGTGCCAGCAGCCTCCGCGGGACAGGGGGTCTTTTGGGTGAAAAACTGTTTTTT	CASSLRGTGGLLGEKLFF
TRBD1	TRBV20-1	few	TRBJ1-2	TGCAGCCTTGGACAGGGGGATGCCGGCTACACCTTC	CSLGQGDAGYTF
TRBD1	TRBV7-2	.	TRBJ2-7	TGTGCCAGCAGTCAAGAGGGGGCGGGTCCCACCTACGAGCAGTACTTC	CASSQEGAGPTYEQYF
.	TRBV15	.	TRBJ2-5	TGTGCCACCAGCAGAGATCCCAGAGCAGGAGAGACCCAGTACTTC	CATSRDPRAGETQYF
TRBD1	TRBV20-1	.	TRBJ2-1	TGCAGTGCTAGAGGCAGCGCCGAGGGGGCCTACTACAATGAGCAGTTCTTC	CSARGSAEGAYYNEQFF
TRBD1	TRBV12-3/TRBV12-4	many	TRBJ1-5	TGTGCCAGCAGCGACAGGGAGGGCAATCAGCCCCAGCATTTT	CASSDREGNQPQHF
.	TRBV5-4	.	TRBJ1-6	TGTGCCAGCAGCTTAGGAGTCACACCCCTCCACTTT	CASSLGVTPLHF
TRBD1	TRBV4-3	.	TRBJ1-2	TGCGCCAGCAGCCCTAGAATGGACAGGGGAGGCTATGGCTACACCTTC	CASSPRMDRGGYGYTF
.	TRBV5-6	.	TRBJ1-4	TGTGCCAGCAGCTTCCTGATACAGGGTGGAGAAAAACTGTTTTTT	CASSFLIQGGEKLFF
.	TRBV6-1	.	TRBJ1-3	TGTGCCAGCAGCCCCCAGATGACTGGAAACACCATATATTTT	CASSPQMTGNTIYF
.	TRBV9	.	TRBJ2-5	TGTGCCAGCAGCAGCGGACAGACCTACGAGCAGTACTACTTC	CASSSGQTYEQYYF
.	TRBV9	.	TRBJ1-5	TGTGCCAGCAGCGCGGCAGGGGATCATCAGCCCCAGCATTTT	CASSAAGDHQPQHF
.	TRBV7-8	once	TRBJ2-7	TGTGCCAGCAGCTTAGGGGGAGCGTCGGTGGAGCAGTACTACTTC	CASSLGGASVEQYYF
.	TRBV7-4	.	TRBJ1-6	TGTGCCAGCAGTTTCATACAAGGGGCCAATCCACCCCATCACTTT	CASSFIQGANPPHHF
TRBD1	TRBV5-1	.	TRBJ2-3	TGCGCCAGCAGCTCCGGGACAGCAAAAAATACGCAGTATTTT	CASSSGTAKNTQYF
TRBD1	TRBV19	.	TRBJ1-5	TGTGCCAGTAGTATTTGGAGCGGACAGGGGGCCGGGCAGCCCCAGCATTTT	CASSIWSGQGAGQPQHF
TRBD1	TRBV7-2	.	TRBJ2-7	TGTGCCAGCAGCTTAGTTCCCCGACAGGGCGAGCAGTACTTC	CASSLVPRQGEQYF
.	TRBV29-1	few	TRBJ1-1	TGCAGCGCTGGGGATAGGTGGAACACTGAAGCTTTCTTT	CSAGDRWNTEAFF
.	TRBV10-3	.	TRBJ2-1	TGTGCCATCAGTGATCCCGGGGCTGGGGCGCAGTTCTTC	CAISDPGAGAQFF